Shown below are 4 T cell receptor beta chains from a single sample sequenced in a study of long-term antiretroviral therapy in people with HIV. Survey level was the resolution at which the v3.0 immunoSEQ assay ran. Clones were sequenced by immunoSEQ multiplex PCR, and TCRdb holds only the in-frame ones, with some missing. This sample carries 20,000 to 25,000 clones, more than 75% of them seen once, and the ten largest clones take over 4%. Sequencing was performed on unsorted PBMCs, taken 0.5 years after starting antiretroviral therapy. The receptors derive from a woman aged 40 to 49 with HIV.

The V call is TRBV6-5, the J call TRBJ2-2; a weak D match, TRBD2 (5 bases). V was clipped by 0 bases and J by 3 bases, with 5 bases between them. Germline V gene sequence: CDR1 MNHEY, CDR2 SVGAGI. This CDR3 is 14 amino acids long. CDR3 residues: CASSYSRDTGELFF. CDR3 in DNA: TGTGCCAGCAGTTACTCGAGGGACACCGGGGAGCTGTTTTTT.

The V and J genes are TRBV29-1 and TRBJ1-2, with D possibly TRBD1 on 6 matching bases. Between the trimmed V and J ends, which lost 4 bases and 7 bases, there was a span of 13 bases. The V gene's germline CDR1 is SQVTM and CDR2 ANQGSEA. The CDR3 totals 12 residues. Here the CDR3 reads CSVGAGAGGYTF. Written as DNA, the CDR3 is TGCAGCGTTGGAGCGGGGGCGGGTGGCTACACCTTC.

The J gene is TRBJ2-1, the V gene TRBV6-5; D tentatively fits TRBD1 or TRBD2 (5 bases each). Germline CDR1 reads MNHEY; CDR2 reads SVGAGI. CDR3 length: 16 amino acids. Deletions cut 1 base from V and 8 bases from J, with 18 bases between. This CDR3 reads CASSYWGSGWDDEQFF. CDR3 DNA sequence: TGTGCCAGCAGTTACTGGGGGTCAGGGTGGGACGATGAGCAGTTCTTC.

The CDR3 DNA reads TGCGCCAGCAGCCAAGATCCCCCGGGTCCTAGCACAGATACGCAGTATTTT. Amino acid sequence: CASSQDPPGPSTDTQYF. The chain links TRBV4-3 to TRBJ2-3; D unresolved. V was shortened by 0 bases and J by 0 bases, with 13 bases between the two germline ends. This CDR3 has 17 residues. Germline V gene lookup returns CDR1 LGHNA and CDR2 YSLEER.